These 8 T cell receptor beta chains share one sample of origin, sequenced in a study of neurological immune-mediated disorders. TCRdb fed the 5' RACE reads into MiXCR, producing one record per CDR3 protein. The data hold about 17,000 distinct CDR3 sequences, with roughly 3.5% observed a single time. Sequencing was performed on CD8+ T cells from blood. These receptors were obtained from a woman aged 40 to 50 in good health.

This clonotype showed up many times. The chain carries TRBV7-8 and TRBJ2-1; 11 bases match TRBD2. CDR3 length equals 20 residues. Germline V CDR1 and CDR2: SGHVS, FQNEAQ. J was trimmed by 0 bases and V by 3 bases; bases with no gene match: 13. The CDR3 loop reads CASSLRRLAGITSSYNEQFF. The CDR3 DNA reads TGTGCCAGCAGCTTGAGAAGACTAGCGGGAATTACTAGCTCCTACAATGAGCAGTTCTTC.

This clonotype rates as large (0.1 to 1%). The rearrangement links TRBV29-1 to TRBJ2-7; 7 positions agree with TRBD1. The J segment lost 2 bases and the V segment lost 4 bases, leaving 5 bases of the junction unmatched. From germline, CDR1 is SQVTM and CDR2 ANQGSEA. This CDR3 has 13 amino acids. In DNA, the CDR3 is TGCAGCGTTGTAGGGACAGAGCCCTACGAGCAGTACTTC. This translates into CSVVGTEPYEQYF.

This clonotype was observed many times. The chain has TRBV9 and TRBJ2-1, with unresolved D. From germline, CDR1 is SGDLS and CDR2 YYNGEE. This CDR3 is built from 16 residues. Trimming pared 3 bases from V and 0 bases from J, leaving 13 bases between. Here the CDR3 DNA reads TGTGCCAGCAGCGCGGTGTCCGTTAGCTCCTACAATGAGCAGTTCTTC. Its protein is CASSAVSVSSYNEQFF.

This clonotype came up many times. The rearrangement links TRBV6-2 or TRBV6-3 to TRBJ2-5; 9 nucleotides line up with TRBD1. V was clipped by 4 bases and J by 1 base; unmatched bases: 1. The CDR3 totals 14 residues. Germline CDR1 MNHEY, CDR2 SVGEGT. CDR3 sequence reads: CASSWTGVQETQYF. CDR3 DNA sequence: TGTGCCAGCAGTTGGACAGGGGTCCAAGAGACCCAGTACTTC.

This clonotype was observed many times. V and J are TRBV27 and TRBJ2-3; 10 bases are a match to TRBD2. Germline values: CDR1 MNHEY, CDR2 SMNVEV (reference sequence). Unmatched junction bases numbered 5, after V lost 0 bases and J lost 2 bases. The CDR3 has 17 amino acids. For the CDR3, the DNA is TGTGCCAGCAGTTTATCCCTAGCGGGAGAAAACACAGATACGCAGTATTTT. Amino acids: CASSLSLAGENTDTQYF.

This clonotype was seen repeatedly, ten times or more. This chain connects TRBV6-5 to TRBJ2-2; TRBD1 matches 8 bases. V gave up 7 bases and J gave up 6 bases; unmatched junction bases: 7. The CDR3 runs 14 residues. CDR1 and CDR2 from the germline V gene are MNHEY and SVGAGI. This chain's CDR3 is CASNQGASAGELFF. The CDR3, as DNA: TGTGCCAGCAACCAGGGGGCGTCGGCCGGGGAGCTGTTTTTT.

The sample holds many counts of this clonotype. The gene calls are TRBV20-1 and TRBJ2-1; 8 nucleotides agree with TRBD2. With 3 bases clipped from V and 3 bases from J, the junction kept 7 bases outside the gene matches. Germline CDR1 DFQATT, CDR2 SNEGSKA (reference sequence). The CDR3 runs 15 residues. This chain's CDR3 is CSASELAENYNEQFF. The DNA of the CDR3 is TGCAGTGCTAGCGAACTAGCGGAGAACTACAATGAGCAGTTCTTC.

This clonotype was picked up many times. This chain connects TRBV4-3 to TRBJ2-4; TRBD2 agrees at 10 bases. The CDR3 runs 14 residues. Germline V gene lookup returns CDR1 LGHNA and CDR2 YSLEER. V lost 3 bases, J lost 5 bases, and 1 base stayed unmatched. The CDR3 sequence is CASSQGTSENIQYF. CDR3 DNA: TGCGCCAGCAGCCAGGGGACTAGCGAAAACATTCAGTACTTC.